One and the same sample provided the 3 T cell receptor beta chains below, sequenced in a study of shared clonotypes between healthy human individuals. The repertoire was sequenced with immunoSEQ multiplex PCR; TCRdb's copy has only in-frame clones and lacks some. The sample records 1.6 million or so clones, roughly 96% being singletons. Material for sequencing was naive CD4+ T cells sorted from blood. Subset meaning: CD45RA+ positively selected. All receptors derive from a man aged 25-45 years in good health.

V usage is TRBV6-1 and J usage is TRBJ2-3; the D gene is possibly TRBD1 (5 bases). The CDR3 spans 15 residues. Looked up from germline, CDR1 is MNHNS and CDR2 is SASEGT. Trimming left V 4 bases short and J 5 bases short, with 16 bases between. CDR3 in amino acids: CASSGFRVVVDTQYF. In nucleotides, the CDR3 is TGTGCCAGCAGTGGTTTCAGGGTAGTGGTAGATACGCAGTATTTT.

This sequence joins TRBV7-7 and TRBJ2-6; D unresolved. In germline, CDR1 is SSHAT, CDR2 FNYEAQ (reference sequence). The CDR3 contains 17 residues. V was shortened by 5 bases and J by 2 bases, with 16 bases between the two germline ends. CDR3 DNA: TGTGCCAGCAGCCCCTTCTCGGCCGGAACTGGGGCCAACGTCCTGACTTTC. As protein: CASSPFSAGTGANVLTF.

The V call is TRBV10-3, the J call TRBJ2-2, with TRBD2 identical over 13 bases. The CDR3 loop spans 18 amino acids. V trimming: 2 bases; J trimming: 6 bases; junction bases outside the gene matches: 9. Per the germline V gene, CDR1 is ENHRY and CDR2 is SYGVKD. The CDR3 loop is CAISEPGLAGVGPGELFF. CDR3 DNA: TGTGCCATCAGTGAGCCTGGACTAGCGGGAGTCGGGCCCGGGGAGCTGTTTTTT.